The entry that follows covers one T cell receptor (beta chain) sequence. The germline CDR1 and CDR2 sequences are LNHNV and YYDKDF (reference sequence). Trimming left V 4 bases short and J 1 base short, with 7 bases between. This CDR3 spans 13 amino acids. This sample was taken from a study of blood T cell repertoires in COVID-19. About the research overall: The origin of the acute and convalescent COVID-19 samples was the United States, Italy and Spain. The analysed material was cDNA or gDNA that came from T cells, B-cell-depleted T cells, or PBMCs.

In the source study's methods: Reference gene primer amplification gave nucleated cell count estimates. Profiled with immunoSEQ multiplex PCR; TCRdb holds only in-frame clones, not every one. The V and J calls and clone size come from that table; D and trimming were worked out from the DNA. The sample contains a few hundred thousand clones, around 80% of which appear only once. The TCR was taken from a woman aged 70 to 79 with acute or convalescent COVID-19. Sequencing was performed on peripheral blood. The chain joins TRBV15 to TRBJ1-1; tentative D call: TRBD1 (5 bases). CDR3 nucleotide sequence: TGTGCCACCAGCAAGACAGCGAACACTGAAGCTTTCTTT. This translates into CATSKTANTEAFF. Full variable domain (remainder filled in from reference TRBV15 and TRBJ1-1): DAMVIQNPRYQVTQFGKPVTLSCSQTLNHNVMYWYQQKSSQAPKLLFHYYDKDFNNEADTPDNFQSRRPNTSFCFLDIRSPGLGDTAMYLCATSKTANTEAFFGQGTRLTVV.